These 12 T cell receptor beta chains were all obtained from the same sample, sequenced in a study of blood T cell repertoires in COVID-19. Clones were read by immunoSEQ multiplex PCR, and TCRdb kept only the in-frame ones, dropping some. Altogether 45,000 to 55,000 clones are present, roughly 84% being singletons, with the ten largest covering about 2.7%. Sequenced input: peripheral blood. These receptors all stem from a man in his fifties or sixties with acute or convalescent COVID-19.

The J gene is TRBJ1-2, the V gene TRBV12-3 or TRBV12-4, with D unclear. This CDR3 is 13 amino acids long. Trimming cost V 5 bases and J 6 bases, with 13 bases left between them. DNA for the CDR3: TGTGCCAGCAGTCCTGATTGGCCAGATGGCTACACCTTC. Translation gives CASSPDWPDGYTF.

The genes are TRBV28 and TRBJ1-2; the D gene is possibly TRBD1 (6 bases). Trimming stripped 5 bases from V and 0 bases from J, with 13 bases between. Germline assignment: CDR1 MDHEN and CDR2 SYDVKM. CDR3 length equals 15 residues. This CDR3 is CASSPYRTANYGYTF. The DNA for the CDR3 is TGTGCCAGCAGTCCCTACAGGACAGCTAACTATGGCTACACCTTC.

The chain carries TRBV12-3 or TRBV12-4 and TRBJ1-1, with D tentatively TRBD1 (5 bases). The ends were cut back, 8 bases at V and 13 bases at J, with 20 bases in the middle. The CDR3 runs 12 residues. The CDR3 is CASCRGGLRGFF. The CDR3 DNA is TGTGCCAGCTGCCGGGGGGGACTTCGTGGTTTCTTT.

This rearrangement joins TRBV27 to TRBJ2-7; TRBD1 matches 10 bases. The CDR3 contains 15 residues. Trimming at V came to 5 bases and at J to 3 bases, leaving 7 bases not matched to a gene. The germline CDR1 and CDR2 sequences are MNHEY and SMNVEV (reference sequence). CDR3 protein: CASSVATGGIYEQYF. CDR3 nucleotide sequence: TGTGCCAGCAGTGTTGCGACAGGGGGCATCTACGAGCAGTACTTC.

The CDR3 DNA is TGTGCCATTGAAAGCGAAAACGGGGAGCTGTTTTTT. It codes for CAIESENGELFF. The chain employs TRBV19 and TRBJ2-2; D is unclear. Germline V gene data show CDR1 as LNHDA and CDR2 as SQIVND (reference sequence). CDR3 length: 12 amino acids. V shed 10 bases and J shed 7 bases, with 13 bases lying between them.

V usage is TRBV28 and J usage is TRBJ2-5; D is perhaps TRBD1 (6 bases). The germline V and J ends were trimmed by 3 bases and 3 bases, with 8 bases remaining between them. Looked up from germline, CDR1 is MDHEN and CDR2 is SYDVKM. The CDR3 covers 13 residues. The CDR3 DNA sequence: TGTGCCAGCAGTTTGAGGACAGAAGAGACCCAGTACTTC. It specifies CASSLRTEETQYF.

The chain joins TRBV18 to TRBJ2-7; TRBD1 might be the D (5 bases). Looked up from germline, CDR1 is KGHSH and CDR2 is LQKENI. The CDR3 sequence is 13 residues long. Trimming shortened V by 2 bases and J by 4 bases, and 9 bases separated the two germline ends. CDR3 protein: CASSPGAYYEQYF. The CDR3 region has the DNA TGTGCCAGCTCACCAGGGGCTTATTACGAGCAGTACTTC.

The chain recombines TRBV28 with TRBJ2-7; 13 bases map to TRBD2. This CDR3 has 15 residues. Looked up from germline, CDR1 is MDHEN and CDR2 is SYDVKM. The J segment lost 4 bases and the V segment lost 4 bases, leaving 4 bases of the junction unmatched. The CDR3 reads CASSSPTSGRYEQYF. The CDR3 DNA follows: TGTGCCAGCAGTTCGCCGACTAGCGGGAGGTACGAGCAGTACTTC.

V and J are TRBV3-1 (or the pseudogene TRBV3-2) and TRBJ2-5, with 10 positions matching TRBD2. Germline CDR1 is LGHDT and CDR2 is YNNKEL (reference sequence). There are 15 residues in the CDR3. With 3 bases clipped from V and 5 bases from J, the junction kept 6 bases outside the gene matches. As DNA, the CDR3 is TGTGCCAGCAGCCAGCCTAGCGGGAGCGGGGAGACCCAGTACTTC. Translation gives CASSQPSGSGETQYF.

The gene calls are TRBV6-1 and TRBJ2-7; D remains unclear. The CDR3 length is 14 residues. V was cut by 2 bases and J by 4 bases, with 12 bases left in between. Germline V CDR1 and CDR2: MNHNS, SASEGT. CDR3 sequence: CASSETVTQYEQYF. CDR3 DNA: TGTGCCAGCAGTGAAACAGTAACCCAGTACGAGCAGTACTTC.

V is TRBV3-1 (or the pseudogene TRBV3-2) and J is TRBJ2-7; TRBD1 matches at 8 bases. The germline V gene encodes CDR1 LGHDT and CDR2 YNNKEL (reference sequence). This CDR3 has 14 amino acids. The J segment lost 2 bases and the V segment lost 0 bases, leaving 0 bases of the junction unmatched. The CDR3 coding sequence is TGTGCCAGCAGCCAAGACAGGGGGCCCTACGAGCAGTACTTC. The encoded protein is CASSQDRGPYEQYF.

V and J are TRBV7-3 and TRBJ2-2, with 9 bases fitting TRBD2. The CDR3 covers 17 residues. Germline CDR1 is SGHTA and CDR2 is FQGTGA. The ends lost 2 bases at V and 0 bases at J; junction bases unmatched: 4. CDR3 sequence reads: CASSLDPSGTNTGELFF. CDR3 nucleotides: TGTGCCAGCAGCTTAGATCCTAGCGGGACGAACACCGGGGAGCTGTTTTTT.